Following are 11 T cell receptor beta chains from one sample sequenced in a study of CD8+CD57+ T cells in acquired aplastic anemia. The TCR beta profiling, which covered VDJ combination and CDR3 sequence, was carried out using genomic DNA as the template. TCRdb reprocessed the reads via MiXCR and lists one record per CDR3 protein. Of hundreds of thousands of distinct CDR3 sequences in the sample, around a third were seen once. Whoever was chosen for sequencing had shown CD8+CD57+ cell expansion by flow cytometry. The sample comprised sorted CD4+, CD8+, or CD8+CD57+ T cells (not recorded which) from PBMCs. Source of these receptors: a human donor with aplastic anemia.

This clonotype was seen at least ten times. CDR3 residues: CASSDQGSTEAFF. The CDR3 DNA is TGCGCCAGCAGCGATCAGGGTTCCACTGAAGCTTTCTTT. This chain connects TRBV10-1 to TRBJ1-1; maybe TRBD1 (5 bases). Germline CDR1 WNHNN, CDR2 SYGVQD (reference sequence). This CDR3 is 13 amino acids long. Trimming cost V 6 bases and J 4 bases, with 12 bases left between them.

The J gene is TRBJ2-5, the V gene TRBV5-1; weak D call: TRBD2 (6 bases). The CDR3 runs 14 residues. Germline V gene data show CDR1 as SGHRS and CDR2 as YFSETQ. Trimming removed 2 bases at V and 3 bases at J, with 11 bases between. Here the CDR3 reads CASSFAIAEETQYF. CDR3 in DNA: TGCGCCAGCAGCTTCGCTATAGCGGAAGAGACCCAGTACTTC.

This clonotype was counted ten times or more. The chain couples TRBV5-1 to TRBJ2-7; 10 bases fit TRBD2. Trimming took 4 bases from V and 9 from J; bases not matched to a gene: 16. This CDR3 region has 16 residues. Germline V gene data show CDR1 as SGHRS and CDR2 as YFSETQ. In nucleotides, the CDR3 is TGCGCCAGCAGCCCCGGACTAGCGGCGACCCTACGAGCGCAGTACTTC. This encodes CASSPGLAATLRAQYF.

This clonotype was counted ten times or more. V usage is TRBV20-1 and J usage is TRBJ1-1, with a weak D call TRBD1 (5 bases). The CDR3 has 12 amino acids. Trimming took off 5 bases at V and 0 bases at J, with 7 bases between the two ends. Germline CDR1 is DFQATT and CDR2 is SNEGSKA (reference sequence). The CDR3 reads CSAHRMNTEAFF. The CDR3 nucleotides read TGCAGTGCTCACAGGATGAACACTGAAGCTTTCTTT.

The J gene is TRBJ2-3, the V gene TRBV9; 9 nucleotides align to TRBD1. The germline V gene encodes CDR1 SGDLS and CDR2 YYNGEE. With 1 base clipped from V and 5 bases from J, the junction kept 5 bases outside the gene matches. The CDR3 spans 15 residues. The CDR3: CASSVRQGVGDTQYF. The CDR3 coding sequence is TGTGCCAGCAGCGTAAGACAGGGGGTAGGAGATACGCAGTATTTT.

In its sample, this clonotype was seen many times. The gene calls are TRBV9 and TRBJ1-3; 7 nucleotides match TRBD1. Per germline, CDR1 SGDLS and CDR2 YYNGEE. This CDR3 is 14 amino acids long. The J segment lost 4 bases and the V segment lost 5 bases, leaving 6 bases of the junction unmatched. The CDR3 nucleotides are TGTGCCAGCAGGCCGACAGGGCAGGGAAACACCATATATTTT. This codes for CASRPTGQGNTIYF.

Concerning this clonotype: The junction shows a germline mismatch at one end, possibly a read error. The rearrangement joins TRBV20-1 to TRBJ1-3; D gene unclear. This CDR3 region has 13 residues. Germline lookup yields CDR1 DFQATT and CDR2 SNEGSKA (reference sequence). The CDR3 sequence: CSAPQRFGNTMYF. DNA of the CDR3: TGCAGTGCGCCCCAACGATTCGGAAACACCATGTATTTT.

This clonotype has at least ten counts. The V and J genes are TRBV6-1 and TRBJ1-2; 7 bases line up with TRBD1. The CDR3 runs to 15 residues. Germline CDR1 is MNHNS and CDR2 is SASEGT. J lost 3 bases, V lost 2 bases, and 6 bases had no gene match. This CDR3 reads CASSEHRGSDYGYTF. CDR3 DNA sequence: TGTGCCAGCAGTGAACACAGGGGATCTGACTATGGCTACACCTTC.

This clonotype was seen many times. The gene calls are TRBV2 and TRBJ1-1, with 7 bases identical to TRBD1. This CDR3 has 14 amino acids. Germline CDR1 is SNHLY and CDR2 is FYNNEI. With 6 bases clipped from V and 4 bases from J, the junction kept 8 bases outside the gene matches. CDR3 protein: CASSDGYRGTEAFF. CDR3 in DNA: TGTGCCAGCAGCGATGGGTACAGGGGCACTGAAGCTTTCTTT.

The table lists this clonotype with many counts. V gene TRBV10-3 combines with J gene TRBJ2-5, with TRBD2 matching over 7 bases. In germline, CDR1 is ENHRY, CDR2 SYGVKD. V was pared by 6 bases and J by 3 bases, with 13 bases of the junction left unmatched. This CDR3 has 16 amino acids. The chain's CDR3 is CAISAGAGVQEETQYF. In DNA form, the CDR3 reads TGTGCCATCAGCGCCGGGGCGGGAGTACAGGAAGAGACCCAGTACTTC.

With respect to this clonotype: The junction departs from the called germline gene at one end, perhaps through a read error. This chain uses TRBV19 with TRBJ1-6; 9 bases fit TRBD1. The germline V gene has CDR1 LNHDA and CDR2 SQIVND (reference sequence). The CDR3 sequence is 16 residues long. CDR3 DNA: TGTGCCAGCAGTTTACAGGGGGCCTCCTATAGTTCACCCCTCCACTTT. It encodes CASSLQGASYSSPLHF.